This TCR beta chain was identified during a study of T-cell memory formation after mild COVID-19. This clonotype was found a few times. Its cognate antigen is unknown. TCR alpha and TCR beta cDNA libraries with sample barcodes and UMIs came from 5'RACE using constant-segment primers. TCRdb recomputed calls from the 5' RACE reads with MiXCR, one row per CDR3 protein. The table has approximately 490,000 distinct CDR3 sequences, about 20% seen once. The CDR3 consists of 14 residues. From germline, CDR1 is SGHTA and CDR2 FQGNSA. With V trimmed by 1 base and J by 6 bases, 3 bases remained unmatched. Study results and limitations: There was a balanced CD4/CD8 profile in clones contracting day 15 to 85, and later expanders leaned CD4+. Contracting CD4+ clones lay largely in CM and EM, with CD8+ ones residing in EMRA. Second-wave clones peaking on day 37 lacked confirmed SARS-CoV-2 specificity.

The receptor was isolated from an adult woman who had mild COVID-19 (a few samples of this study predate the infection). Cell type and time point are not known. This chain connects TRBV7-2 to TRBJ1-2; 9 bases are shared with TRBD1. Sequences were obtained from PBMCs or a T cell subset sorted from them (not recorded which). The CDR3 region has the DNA TGTGCCAGCAGCTTAGGGACAGGGGTTGATGGCTACACCTTC. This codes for CASSLGTGVDGYTF.